Shown below are 13 T cell receptor beta chains from a single sample sequenced in a study of blood T cell repertoires in COVID-19. TCRdb keeps only in-frame clones here, not all; method: immunoSEQ multiplex PCR. The table has under 200,000 clones, 85% to 90% seen once. Specimen: PBMCs or T cells enriched from blood (not recorded which). The receptors originated from a middle-aged woman in a cohort exposed to, infected with or recovered from COVID-19 (not recorded which).

This clone was detected only once. V is TRBV4-3 and J is TRBJ2-6; tentative D call: TRBD1 (6 bases). V lost 2 bases to trimming and J lost 4 bases, with 15 bases between them. Germline V gene sequence: CDR1 LGHNA, CDR2 YSLEER. This CDR3 is built from 17 residues. In DNA, the CDR3 is TGCGCCAGCAGCCAACAACTACAGGGCGCCGGGGCCAACGTCCTGACTTTC. Residues: CASSQQLQGAGANVLTF.

This chain joins TRBV6-1 and TRBJ1-5, with a tentative D call TRBD1 (5 bases). From germline, CDR1 is MNHNS and CDR2 SASEGT. This CDR3 is 16 amino acids long. V was clipped by 1 base and J by 1 base, with 11 bases between them. CDR3 nucleotide sequence: TGTGCCAGCAGTGAAGGCACAGGATCGAGCAATCAGCCCCAGCATTTT. It yields the protein CASSEGTGSSNQPQHF.

The V call is TRBV19, the J call TRBJ2-5, with D possibly being TRBD2 (6 bases). The germline V gene has CDR1 LNHDA and CDR2 SQIVND (reference sequence). The CDR3 is 15 amino acids. V gave up 7 bases and J gave up 0 bases, with 15 bases separating them. The CDR3 nucleotides are TGTGCCAGTAATGGAGGGGTTACAAACCAAGAGACCCAGTACTTC. This encodes CASNGGVTNQETQYF.

This chain links TRBV2 with TRBJ1-1, with 11 bases identical to TRBD1. CDR1 is SNHLY, CDR2 FYNNEI, per germline. This CDR3 comprises 14 residues. The junction had 5 bases not matched to a gene; V was cut back by 7 bases and J by 4 bases. The CDR3 DNA is TGTGCCAGCAACGGACAGGGGGCGATCACTGAAGCTTTCTTT. Protein: CASNGQGAITEAFF.

The sample holds one count of this clone. In the same sample, other DNA sequences code for this CDR3. The chain carries TRBV2 and TRBJ1-5, with D hard to call. Trimming took off 3 bases at V and 3 bases at J, with 6 bases between the two ends. The CDR3 runs to 13 residues. Germline-derived CDR1 and CDR2 are SNHLY and FYNNEI. The DNA of the CDR3 is TGTGCCAGCAGTGACCCTCTCAATCAGCCCCAGCATTTT. This gives the protein CASSDPLNQPQHF.

The V gene is TRBV24-1, the J gene TRBJ1-2, with no clear D. V lost 2 bases and J lost 8, with 14 bases in between. CDR1 KGHDR and CDR2 SFDVKD come from the germline V gene. This CDR3 region has 14 residues. This CDR3 is CATSDSSRSGGYTF. As DNA, the CDR3 is TGTGCCACCAGTGATTCCTCACGGTCGGGGGGCTACACCTTC.

The CDR3 region has the DNA TGCGCCAGCAGGGGACCCGGGGGGAACACTGAAGCTTTCTTT. Its translation: CASRGPGGNTEAFF. The J gene is TRBJ1-1, the V gene TRBV10-2, with D possibly matching TRBD1 (5 bases). This CDR3 spans 14 amino acids. Trimming took off 6 bases at V and 1 base at J, with 12 bases between the two ends. The germline gives CDR1 WSHSY, CDR2 SAAADI.

CDR3 DNA sequence: TGTGCCAGTAGTATTGGGACACTATGGGTTAACACTGAAGCTTTCTTT. Translating gives CASSIGTLWVNTEAFF. The V and J genes are TRBV19 and TRBJ1-1; TRBD1 is a possible D gene (6 bases). Germline CDR1 is LNHDA and CDR2 is SQIVND (reference sequence). Trimming took off 3 bases at V and 2 bases at J, with 16 bases between the two ends. This CDR3 has 16 residues.

This clone was seen more than once but under ten times. V usage is TRBV24-1 and J usage is TRBJ2-7, with 8 bases matching TRBD1. This CDR3 comprises 19 residues. The V and J ends lost 9 bases and 2 bases, in that order; junction bases with no gene match: 23. Per the germline V gene, CDR1 is KGHDR and CDR2 is SFDVKD. As DNA, the CDR3 is TGTGCCACCCCCTGTTTCAGGGGGCGCATGATTTTAGTAACCTACGAGCAGTACTTC. Translating it yields CATPCFRGRMILVTYEQYF.

This clone was observed a few times. V gene TRBV23-1 combines with J gene TRBJ1-1; TRBD1 might be the D (6 bases). TRBV23-1 is flagged as an ORF with uncertain function. This CDR3 is built from 17 residues. Trimming left V 1 base short and J 0 bases short, with 15 bases between. The CDR3 DNA is TGCGCCAGCAGTCAATGGGGGACACTTATCATGAACACTGAAGCTTTCTTT. It encodes CASSQWGTLIMNTEAFF.

This sequence joins TRBV27 and TRBJ1-1; D uncertain. Trimming took 2 bases from V and 0 from J, leaving 10 bases between them. This CDR3 is built from 15 residues. CDR1 and CDR2 from the germline V gene are MNHEY and SMNVEV (reference sequence). The CDR3 DNA follows: TGTGCCAGCAGTTTAACCCGCGGGGTGAACACTGAAGCTTTCTTT. Translation gives CASSLTRGVNTEAFF.

V gene TRBV10-3 combines with J gene TRBJ1-1; D gene unclear. Trimming pared 0 bases from V and 6 bases from J, leaving 11 bases between. Germline CDR1 is ENHRY and CDR2 is SYGVKD. This CDR3 spans 14 amino acids. CDR3 amino acids: CAISESKAGAEAFF. The CDR3 region has the DNA TGTGCCATCAGTGAGTCGAAGGCGGGAGCTGAAGCTTTCTTT.

The chain combines TRBV18 with TRBJ2-7, with TRBD2 as a possible D gene (6 bases). The CDR3 loop spans 15 amino acids. The V end lost 0 bases, the J end lost 5 bases, and 14 bases lay between the germline ends. Germline V gene data show CDR1 as KGHSH and CDR2 as LQKENI. For the CDR3, the DNA is TGTGCCAGCTCACCACCTGCCCGGGAGTTGAACGAGCAGTACTTC. Protein: CASSPPARELNEQYF.